The 3 T cell receptor beta chains in this list originate from one sample, sequenced in a study of blood T cell repertoires in COVID-19. Sequencing was performed with immunoSEQ multiplex PCR; in TCRdb, only in-frame clones are kept and a portion is missing. The top ten hold 3% to 3.5% of the sample, which has fewer than 300,000 clones, about 80% seen once. The sample comprised peripheral blood. Source of these receptors: a woman aged 80 or over with acute or convalescent COVID-19.

The V gene is TRBV6-5, the J gene TRBJ1-6; no clear D. Germline V gene data show CDR1 as MNHEY and CDR2 as SVGAGI. CDR3 size: 15 residues. The V and J ends lost 5 bases and 2 bases respectively, with 10 bases between them. The CDR3 reads CASSLRQPYNSPLHF. The CDR3 region has the DNA TGTGCCAGCAGTCTTAGACAACCCTATAATTCACCCCTCCACTTT.

The V gene is TRBV18, the J gene TRBJ1-1; D is undetermined. Germline CDR1 is KGHSH and CDR2 is LQKENI. V lost 5 bases and J 2 bases, leaving 12 bases between the germline ends. The CDR3 is made up of 14 amino acids. DNA of the CDR3: TGTGCCAGCTCAACAGACACATCTAACACTGAAGCTTTCTTT. Protein: CASSTDTSNTEAFF.

The chain carries TRBV5-6 and TRBJ2-7, with 7 bases aligning to TRBD1. V lost 0 bases to trimming and J lost 5 bases; unmatched junction nucleotides: 5. Germline-derived CDR1 and CDR2 are SGHDT and YYEEEE. CDR3 length: 14 residues. The CDR3 DNA sequence: TGTGCCAGCAGCTTGGGCAGGGGGAAAAACGAGCAGTACTTC. It is translated as CASSLGRGKNEQYF.